Listed here are 29 T cell receptor beta chains from one sample, sequenced in a study of blood T cell repertoires in COVID-19. Profiled with immunoSEQ multiplex PCR; TCRdb holds only in-frame clones, not every one. This table holds 200,000 to 250,000 clones, 80% to 90% found once. Sequenced input: PBMCs or T cells enriched from blood (not recorded which). These receptors all stem from a woman aged 40 to 50 who had been exposed to COVID-19.

The chain links TRBV28 to TRBJ1-2; TRBD1 aligns across 8 bases. Germline CDR1 is MDHEN and CDR2 is SYDVKM. V shed 4 bases and J 4 bases; nucleotides not matched to a gene: 8. The CDR3 contains 15 residues. CDR3 sequence reads: CASSSQGEVSYGYTF. CDR3 DNA: TGTGCCAGCAGTTCACAGGGGGAGGTCAGCTATGGCTACACCTTC.

DNA for the CDR3: TGTGCCAGCAGCCTCGGACAGGGCAATCAGCCCCAGCATTTT. Its protein is CASSLGQGNQPQHF. The J gene is TRBJ1-5, the V gene TRBV9, with TRBD1 matching over 7 bases. Germline CDR1 is SGDLS and CDR2 is YYNGEE. V dropped 4 bases and J dropped 2; count of bases not matched to a gene: 3. The CDR3 is 14 amino acids.

V usage is TRBV9 and J usage is TRBJ1-1; D gene ambiguous. With 3 bases removed from V and 4 bases from J, the gap between germline ends came to 13 bases. Germline values: CDR1 SGDLS, CDR2 YYNGEE. The CDR3 sequence is 14 residues long. DNA for the CDR3: TGTGCCAGCAGCGCCCTAGCGAGCAGCACTGAAGCTTTCTTT. It translates to CASSALASSTEAFF.

The rearrangement links TRBV19 to TRBJ1-4; maybe TRBD1 (6 bases). Germline V gene lookup returns CDR1 LNHDA and CDR2 SQIVND (reference sequence). Between the trimmed V and J ends, which lost 6 bases and 16 bases, there was a span of 15 bases. The CDR3 length is 11 residues. CDR3 coding DNA: TGTGCCAGTAGAGTACAGGGTCGAAAGTTTTTT. It specifies CASRVQGRKFF.

The rearrangement joins TRBV4-3 to TRBJ1-2; D uncertain. In germline, CDR1 is LGHNA, CDR2 YSLEER. Trimming left V 1 base short and J 8 bases short, with 11 bases between. The length of the CDR3 is 13 residues. CDR3 DNA sequence: TGCGCCAGCAGCCAAGTTACGATGGAGGGCTACACCTTC. The encoded protein is CASSQVTMEGYTF.

This clone was seen a handful of times. CDR3 bases: TGTGCCAGCAGCCAAGCTTCGGGGGTATCACCCCTCCACTTT. Translating gives CASSQASGVSPLHF. The chain has TRBV3-1 (or the pseudogene TRBV3-2) and TRBJ1-6, with a tentative D call TRBD1 (5 bases). CDR3 length: 14 residues. In germline, CDR1 is LGHDT, CDR2 YNNKEL (reference sequence). The V gene lost 1 base and the J gene lost 10 bases, with 11 bases spanning the gap.

J is TRBJ2-3 and V is TRBV28; D gene ambiguous. Trimming shortened V by 6 bases and J by 0 bases, and 7 bases separated the two germline ends. This CDR3 has 13 amino acids. Germline-derived CDR1 and CDR2 are MDHEN and SYDVKM. This CDR3 reads CASSPSSTDTQYF. DNA for the CDR3: TGTGCCAGCAGCCCTTCCAGCACAGATACGCAGTATTTT.

The V and J genes are TRBV4-1 and TRBJ2-1; 12 bases are a match to TRBD2. The CDR3 totals 15 residues. Germline-derived CDR1 and CDR2 are MGHRA and YSYEKL. The V and J ends lost 5 bases and 7 bases, in that order; junction bases with no gene match: 6. The CDR3 loop is CASSSSGGATNEQFF. The CDR3 bases are TGCGCCAGCAGCTCTAGCGGGGGGGCCACGAATGAGCAGTTCTTC.

The V gene is TRBV19, the J gene TRBJ2-2; 7 positions match TRBD1. Germline lookup yields CDR1 LNHDA and CDR2 SQIVND (reference sequence). Trimming removed 7 bases from V and 2 bases from J; junction bases left unmatched: 16. The CDR3 loop spans 18 amino acids. The CDR3 DNA is TGTGCCAGTACTCTGGATCCGGGACAGAGATTCAACACCGGGGAGCTGTTTTTT. It is translated as CASTLDPGQRFNTGELFF.

V and J are TRBV25-1 and TRBJ2-1; D gene unclear. Per germline, CDR1 MGHDK and CDR2 SYGVNS. V gave up 1 base and J gave up 9 bases, with 10 bases separating them. CDR3 size: 13 residues. CDR3 region: CASSELIESEQFF. The DNA of the CDR3 is TGTGCCAGCAGTGAATTAATAGAGAGTGAGCAGTTCTTC.

The chain joins TRBV15 to TRBJ1-3, with 9 bases fitting TRBD1. V lost 5 bases and J lost 2; bases outside the gene matches: 7. The CDR3 is 16 residues long. Per the germline V gene, CDR1 is LNHNV and CDR2 is YYDKDF (reference sequence). The CDR3 spells CATSGGDRDPGNTIYF. In nucleotides, the CDR3 is TGTGCCACCAGCGGCGGGGACAGGGACCCTGGAAACACCATATATTTT.

The chain employs TRBV5-4 and TRBJ2-5, with no clear D. From germline, CDR1 is SGHNT and CDR2 YYREEE (reference sequence). This CDR3 region has 12 residues. The germline V and J ends were trimmed by 4 bases and 4 bases, with 8 bases remaining between them. In DNA form, the CDR3 reads TGTGCCAGCAGCCAGTCGTCAGAGACCCAGTACTTC. This sequence encodes CASSQSSETQYF.

This rearrangement joins TRBV5-4 to TRBJ2-1; 8 bases match TRBD2. V dropped 6 bases and J dropped 0; count of bases not matched to a gene: 14. This CDR3 is 18 amino acids long. CDR1 is SGHNT and CDR2 is YYREEE in the germline V gene (reference sequence). Here the CDR3 DNA reads TGTGCCAGCACCCCCGGGGAGCGGGGGACCAACTCCTACAATGAGCAGTTCTTC. Encoded protein: CASTPGERGTNSYNEQFF.

The chain is built from TRBV5-4 and TRBJ1-2, with 7 bases fitting TRBD1. The germline V gene encodes CDR1 SGHNT and CDR2 YYREEE (reference sequence). After removal of 5 bases from V and 6 bases from J, the junction contained 10 bases not matched to a gene. The length of the CDR3 is 14 residues. The CDR3, as DNA: TGTGCCAGCAGTATCCAGGGGGTCAGGAATGGCTACACCTTC. Translation: CASSIQGVRNGYTF.

This clone was seen only a few times. In DNA, the CDR3 is TGTGCCAGTAGTATAGCCCAGGGTACCAATCAGCCCCAGCATTTT. Encoded protein: CASSIAQGTNQPQHF. The V and J genes are TRBV19 and TRBJ1-5; tentatively, D is TRBD1 (5 bases). With 1 base removed from V and 3 bases from J, the gap between germline ends came to 10 bases. CDR1 LNHDA and CDR2 SQIVND come from the germline V gene (reference sequence). This CDR3 has 15 residues.

The chain links TRBV12-5 to TRBJ1-5; 10 bases agree with TRBD1. The V gene end was trimmed by 0 bases and the J gene end by 9 bases; junction bases not matched to a gene: 8. The CDR3 covers 16 residues. Germline values: CDR1 LGHNT, CDR2 FRNRAP. CDR3 DNA sequence: TGTGCTAGTGGTTTGGTAGTAGGACAGGGGGTAGGGCCCCAGCATTTT. It codes for CASGLVVGQGVGPQHF.

The chain combines TRBV19 with TRBJ2-2; D perhaps matches TRBD2 (7 bases). CDR3 length: 15 amino acids. The germline CDR1 and CDR2 sequences are LNHDA and SQIVND (reference sequence). V was pared by 3 bases and J by 3 bases, with 11 bases between. CDR3 DNA sequence: TGTGCCAGTAGTATCCGGGGGGCGGACACCGGGGAGCTGTTTTTT. This translates into CASSIRGADTGELFF.

The chain joins TRBV27 to TRBJ1-2, with D maybe TRBD1 (6 bases). The germline gives CDR1 MNHEY, CDR2 SMNVEV (reference sequence). The length of the CDR3 is 16 residues. The V end was cut by 5 bases, the J end by 5 bases, with 21 bases between. The chain's CDR3 is CASSPAKGVGFYGYTF. CDR3 DNA: TGTGCCAGCAGTCCAGCCAAGGGGGTCGGATTTTATGGCTACACCTTC.

The rearrangement uses TRBV10-3 and TRBJ2-3; D unresolved. Germline loops: CDR1 ENHRY, CDR2 SYGVKD. The CDR3 is 14 amino acids. Trimming took off 3 bases at V and 3 bases at J, with 10 bases between the two ends. The CDR3 sequence: CAISDLRGTDTQYF. In DNA form, the CDR3 reads TGTGCCATCAGTGACCTTAGAGGAACAGATACGCAGTATTTT.

This clone is a singleton in its sample. V and J are TRBV3-1 (or the pseudogene TRBV3-2) and TRBJ2-3; the D gene is possibly TRBD2 (6 bases). V was trimmed by 5 bases and J by 4 bases, leaving 28 bases between them. Germline values: CDR1 LGHDT, CDR2 YNNKEL (reference sequence). The CDR3 extends over 19 amino acids. The CDR3 DNA sequence: TGTGCCAGCAGCGGTCTAAGTACCAACCGGGACTTTCATCCAGATACGCAGTATTTT. This translates into CASSGLSTNRDFHPDTQYF.

This chain joins TRBV21-1 and TRBJ2-3; TRBD2 reflects the table's D call only, with no check against the DNA. TRBV21-1 is reported as a pseudogene. CDR3 length: 17 residues. CDR3 coding DNA: TGTGCCAGCAACCCGAGGCGGGCGGGGGGGCCCACAGATACGCAGTATTTT. Its protein product is CASNPRRAGGPTDTQYF.

J is TRBJ2-5 and V is TRBV6-5; tentative D call: TRBD1 (5 bases). V was cut by 4 bases and J by 0 bases, with 6 bases left in between. This CDR3 has 13 amino acids. Germline V CDR1 and CDR2: MNHEY, SVGAGI. The CDR3 DNA reads as TGTGCCAGCAGTTCGACAGACCAAGAGACCCAGTACTTC. Translated, it gives CASSSTDQETQYF.

The chain uses TRBV6-5 and TRBJ1-2; D is undetermined. Trimming took off 7 bases at V and 5 bases at J, with 8 bases between the two ends. The CDR3 loop spans 11 amino acids. Germline lookup yields CDR1 MNHEY and CDR2 SVGAGI. The CDR3 coding sequence is TGTGCCAGCACCTTCGGGTATGGCTACACCTTC. Translated, it gives CASTFGYGYTF.

This chain links TRBV3-1 (or the pseudogene TRBV3-2) with TRBJ2-1; D remains ambiguous. Trimming left V 0 bases short and J 0 bases short, with 6 bases between. The CDR3 is 15 amino acids. Germline V lookup: CDR1 LGHDT, CDR2 YNNKEL (reference sequence). The CDR3 here is CASSQESNSYNEQFF. CDR3 sequence (DNA): TGTGCCAGCAGCCAAGAAAGCAACTCCTACAATGAGCAGTTCTTC.

The chain combines TRBV20-1 with TRBJ2-1; D unclear. Trimming cost V 3 bases and J 11 bases, with 8 bases left between them. The CDR3 spans 10 residues. CDR1 and CDR2 (germline): DFQATT, SNEGSKA (reference sequence). This CDR3 is CSARVAQQFF. The DNA of the CDR3 is TGCAGTGCTAGGGTCGCGCAGCAGTTCTTC.

V is TRBV11-2 and J is TRBJ1-3; possible D gene TRBD1, 6 bases. The CDR3 has 13 residues. Germline V CDR1 and CDR2: SGHAT, FQNNGV. V lost 6 bases and J 3 bases, leaving 9 bases between the germline ends. The CDR3 region is CASSTGYGNTIYF. The DNA for the CDR3 is TGTGCCAGCAGTACAGGGTATGGAAACACCATATATTTT.

The J gene is TRBJ2-5, the V gene TRBV6-1; 7 bases agree with TRBD2. Germline CDR1 is MNHNS and CDR2 is SASEGT. Germline trimming cut 2 bases from V and 4 bases from J; bases unmatched to any gene: 4. The CDR3 loop spans 14 amino acids. The CDR3, as DNA: TGTGCCAGCAGTGAACGGACTAGGGGAGAGACCCAGTACTTC. Encoded protein: CASSERTRGETQYF.

This clone was observed once. The chain carries TRBV7-2 and TRBJ1-2; TRBD1 agrees at 8 bases. CDR1 is SGHTA and CDR2 is FQGNSA in the germline V gene. V shed 1 base, J shed 2 bases, and the junction held 6 bases outside the gene matches. CDR3 length equals 16 residues. The CDR3 is CASSLGGPGGNYGYTF. The CDR3 nucleotides read TGTGCCAGCAGCTTAGGGGGGCCAGGGGGCAACTATGGCTACACCTTC.

A single count supports this clone. The chain has TRBV10-3 and TRBJ1-3; D is unresolved. CDR3 length: 13 amino acids. The germline V gene encodes CDR1 ENHRY and CDR2 SYGVKD. V shed 2 bases and J shed 8 bases, with 10 bases lying between them. Here the CDR3 reads CAISEGRTDTIYF. The DNA for the CDR3 is TGTGCCATCAGTGAGGGGCGCACAGACACCATATATTTT.